The rows below give T cell receptor beta chains drawn from one sample of a study of monozygotic twins with inflammatory bowel disease. From the 5' RACE reads, TCRdb lists one entry per CDR3 protein and no DNA. The sample shows about 210,000 distinct CDR3 sequences, and 1.5% to 2% sits with its ten largest clones. The specimen was blood. The origin of the receptors is a human donor with ulcerative colitis or Crohn's disease, or a healthy co-twin of an affected twin (not recorded which). The CDR3 runs from the conserved cysteine through the conserved F or W.

j_call | v_call | cdr3_length | cdr3_aa
TRBJ2-2 | TRBV2 | 13 | CASSASNTGELFF
TRBJ2-2 | TRBV18 | 13 | CASSRGGTGELFF
TRBJ2-3 | TRBV12-3/TRBV12-4 | 14 | CASSLSRGQDTQYF
TRBJ2-3 | TRBV7-2 | 16 | CASSLNRGISTDTQYF
TRBJ2-3 | TRBV18 | 14 | CAIARDSSTDTQYF
TRBJ2-7 | TRBV2 | 11 | CASRQASEQYF
TRBJ1-1 | TRBV5-1 | 13 | CASSLGQATEAFF
TRBJ2-7 | TRBV6-5 | 13 | CASRQTGVYEQYF
TRBJ1-1 | TRBV7-9 | 15 | CASSTRQGKNTEAFF
TRBJ2-3 | TRBV10-3 | 14 | CATSDRGGADTQYF
TRBJ1-3 | TRBV12-3/TRBV12-4 | 15 | CASRNDGGLGNTIYF
TRBJ2-5 | TRBV24-1 | 15 | CATSDRDRGRETQYF
TRBJ2-1 | TRBV11-2 | 19 | CASSLSSQKGRPSYNEQFF
TRBJ2-5 | TRBV7-7 | 15 | CASSLGDSGGETQYF
TRBJ1-1 | TRBV7-9 | 15 | CASRPLGQGNTEAFF
TRBJ1-1 | TRBV7-2 | 12 | CASSEGPRGAFF
TRBJ1-1 | TRBV6-1 | 15 | CASSPSSKASPEAFF
TRBJ2-7 | TRBV29-1 | 12 | CSVETGAYEQYF
TRBJ2-3 | TRBV20-1 | 12 | CLLDRGKDTQYF
TRBJ1-1 | TRBV4-1 | 14 | CASSYRGMNTEAFF
TRBJ2-5 | TRBV29-1 | 14 | CSGGIRGPQETQYF
TRBJ2-1 | TRBV19 | 16 | CASSPPASGTYNEQFF
TRBJ1-5 | TRBV12-3/TRBV12-4 | 15 | CASRYRESSNQPQHF
TRBJ1-1 | TRBV25-1 | 15 | CASSESHRSNTEAFF
TRBJ2-4 | TRBV19 | 12 | CASSGDGQGGYF
TRBJ1-1 | TRBV7-2 | 14 | CASSRDPGGTEAFF
TRBJ1-6 | TRBV3-1 | 14 | CASSQDSPNSPLHF
TRBJ1-6 | TRBV5-4 | 15 | CASSLDQRGNSPLHF
TRBJ2-7 | TRBV20-1 | 14 | CSAPRSGSSYEQYF
TRBJ2-7 | TRBV18 | 14 | CASSPSGTSYEQYF
TRBJ1-2 | TRBV29-1 | 12 | CSVEVGAYGYTF
TRBJ2-1 | TRBV3-1 | 12 | CASSPGHEPQFF
TRBJ1-5 | TRBV7-6 | 16 | CASSISGTGFNQPQHF
TRBJ2-7 | TRBV10-3 | 12 | CAISPTGGEQYF
TRBJ2-1 | TRBV20-1 | 16 | CSAVPHAEHRVNEQFF
TRBJ2-1 | TRBV5-1 | 17 | CASSSLLTGLAYNEQFF
TRBJ1-1 | TRBV7-3 | 14 | CASSPNAFSPEAFF
TRBJ2-1 | TRBV5-1 | 18 | CASSLTGGPTMPYNEQFF